The rows below give T cell receptor beta chains drawn from one sample of a study of blood T cell repertoires in COVID-19. The data were produced by immunoSEQ multiplex PCR, yet TCRdb's version contains in-frame clones alone and is incomplete. The table shows under 80,000 clones, with roughly 92% occurring only once. Sequencing was performed on peripheral blood. These receptor sequences come from a human donor in a cohort sampled during active COVID-19. Each CDR3 is given with its conserved first and last residue. D genes are given only for firm matches. Not every row has a clone size; where given, it reads once, few, many or a size class.

v_gene: TRBV5-8; d_gene: .; abundance: .; j_gene: TRBJ1-2; CDR3aa: CASSRTRGGFNYGYTF; CDR3nt: TGTGCCAGCAGCCGTACAAGAGGGGGTTTTAACTATGGCTACACCTTC
v_gene: TRBV27; d_gene: TRBD1; abundance: .; j_gene: TRBJ2-2; CDR3aa: CASSFGTGASGELFF; CDR3nt: TGTGCCAGCAGTTTCGGGACAGGCGCCTCCGGGGAGCTGTTTTTT
v_gene: TRBV6-5; d_gene: .; abundance: once; j_gene: TRBJ2-2; CDR3aa: CASSYIPANTGELFF; CDR3nt: TGTGCCAGCAGTTACATCCCCGCGAACACCGGGGAGCTGTTTTTT
v_gene: TRBV19; d_gene: TRBD2; abundance: .; j_gene: TRBJ2-3; CDR3aa: CASSIATSGSTDTQYF; CDR3nt: TGTGCCAGTAGTATAGCAACTAGCGGGAGCACAGATACGCAGTATTTT
v_gene: TRBV5-4; d_gene: .; abundance: .; j_gene: TRBJ2-3; CDR3aa: CASSRGLPASTDTQYF; CDR3nt: TGTGCCAGCAGCCGCGGACTCCCCGCCAGCACAGATACGCAGTATTTT
v_gene: TRBV5-1; d_gene: .; abundance: once; j_gene: TRBJ2-3; CDR3aa: CASSSNPRNTDTQYF; CDR3nt: TGCGCCAGCAGCTCCAATCCGAGAAACACAGATACGCAGTATTTT
v_gene: TRBV2; d_gene: TRBD1; abundance: .; j_gene: TRBJ1-2; CDR3aa: CASIVVQGAFGSLGYTF; CDR3nt: TGTGCCAGCATAGTCGTACAGGGGGCATTCGGGTCTCTCGGCTACACCTTC
v_gene: TRBV6-4; d_gene: TRBD1; abundance: .; j_gene: TRBJ2-2; CDR3aa: CASSRTGDTGELFF; CDR3nt: TGTGCCAGCAGCCGGACAGGGGACACCGGGGAGCTGTTTTTT
v_gene: TRBV5-4; d_gene: TRBD1; abundance: .; j_gene: TRBJ1-2; CDR3aa: CASSLALGGDRGYTF; CDR3nt: TGTGCCAGCAGCTTGGCCCTAGGGGGCGACAGGGGCTACACCTTC
v_gene: TRBV6-2/TRBV6-3; d_gene: TRBD1; abundance: .; j_gene: TRBJ1-5; CDR3aa: CASSWTGGWQPQHF; CDR3nt: TGTGCCAGCAGTTGGACAGGGGGCTGGCAGCCCCAGCATTTT
v_gene: TRBV7-9; d_gene: .; abundance: .; j_gene: TRBJ1-2; CDR3aa: CASSPPQGPYGYTF; CDR3nt: TGTGCCAGCAGCCCTCCACAGGGACCCTATGGCTACACCTTC
v_gene: TRBV5-1; d_gene: .; abundance: .; j_gene: TRBJ2-1; CDR3aa: CASSTGTTGPNEQFF; CDR3nt: TGCGCCAGCAGCACAGGGACTACAGGTCCCAATGAGCAGTTCTTC
v_gene: TRBV12-5; d_gene: .; abundance: .; j_gene: TRBJ1-1; CDR3aa: CASGADTEAFF; CDR3nt: TGTGCTAGTGGGGCGGACACTGAAGCTTTCTTT
v_gene: TRBV11-2; d_gene: TRBD2; abundance: once; j_gene: TRBJ2-3; CDR3aa: CASSLLRGSITDTQYF; CDR3nt: TGTGCCAGCAGCTTGCTGCGGGGGTCCATCACAGATACGCAGTATTTT